These T cell receptor beta chains were read from a single sample in a study of blood T cell repertoires in COVID-19. Sequenced by immunoSEQ multiplex PCR; TCRdb stores in-frame clones only, minus some. The sample includes a few hundred thousand clones, approximately 86% seen only once; the top ten take around 4.5%. Sequenced: peripheral blood. The receptor source for this set is a woman aged 45 to 65 with active or convalescent COVID-19. The CDR3 runs from the conserved cysteine through the conserved F or W. The D gene is left open where the match is weak. For some rows the clone size is stated as once, few or many, or as a class when expanded; others skip it.

. | TRBJ2-7 | TRBV6-5 | . | TGTGCCAGCGGGTACAGGCCCTCCTCCGAGCAGTACTTC | CASGYRPSSEQYF
. | TRBJ2-3 | TRBV18 | TRBD2 | TGTGCCAGCTCACCAACCAGCGGGAGTCAAGATACGCAGTATTTT | CASSPTSGSQDTQYF
. | TRBJ1-3 | TRBV6-5 | . | TGTGCCAGCAGTTTACTGGCAGGGTCTGGAAACACCATATATTTT | CASSLLAGSGNTIYF
. | TRBJ2-7 | TRBV4-1 | TRBD2 | TGCGCCAGCAGCCAAATCAGCGGGAGAACCTCCTACGAGCAGTACTTC | CASSQISGRTSYEQYF
few | TRBJ1-2 | TRBV10-3 | TRBD1 | TGTGCCATCAGTGAGCCTGGAAGGGGGCGGTGGGACTATGGCTACACCTTC | CAISEPGRGRWDYGYTF
. | TRBJ1-2 | TRBV10-3 | . | TGTGCCATCAGTGCGAACGGGGAATATGGCTACACCTTC | CAISANGEYGYTF
. | TRBJ1-1 | TRBV7-2 | . | TGTGCCAGCAGCTTAGGGTTGGGAGGGGCGGCTGAAGCTTTCTTT | CASSLGLGGAAEAFF
. | TRBJ2-3 | TRBV25-1 | TRBD2 | TGTGCCAGCAGAGTAGCGGGAGGGGACACAGATACGCAGTATTTT | CASRVAGGDTDTQYF
. | TRBJ2-1 | TRBV5-1 | . | TGCGCCAGCAGCCCCCGGGGGAGCAAATTCGATGAGCAGTTCTTC | CASSPRGSKFDEQFF
. | TRBJ1-1 | TRBV19 | . | TGTGCCAGTAGTATCGCTCGAGGCACTGAAGCTTTCTTT | CASSIARGTEAFF
. | TRBJ2-1 | TRBV12-3/TRBV12-4 | TRBD2 | TGTGCCAGCAGGAAGACTAGCGGGAGGCAGTTCTTC | CASRKTSGRQFF
. | TRBJ1-2 | TRBV29-1 | . | TGCAGCGTTGAAGGGAAGGGGCTCGGGGGCTACACCTTC | CSVEGKGLGGYTF
. | TRBJ2-1 | TRBV3-1/TRBV3-2 | TRBD2 | TGTGCCAGCAGCCAGCCCACTAGCGGGAGGGCCAATGAGCAGTTCTTC | CASSQPTSGRANEQFF
once | TRBJ2-1 | TRBV15 | TRBD2 | TGTGCCACCAGCAGAGGTCTAGTTGGGGCGGGAGACGATGAGCAGTTCTTC | CATSRGLVGAGDDEQFF
few | TRBJ1-1 | TRBV30 | . | TGTGCCTGGAGTGTTCAGGGTGTGAACACTGAAGCTTTCTTT | CAWSVQGVNTEAFF
. | TRBJ1-2 | TRBV2 | TRBD1 | TGTGCCAGCAGTGAGGGTGTCAGGGGGAACTATGGCTACACCTTC | CASSEGVRGNYGYTF
. | TRBJ2-7 | TRBV30 | . | TGTGCCTGGAGTTGGGGCGAGACGGAGCAGTACTTC | CAWSWGETEQYF
. | TRBJ1-2 | TRBV6-5 | TRBD1 | TGTGCCAGCAGTTACTCCCGGACAGGGGCCTTATTTGGCTACACCTTC | CASSYSRTGALFGYTF
. | TRBJ1-2 | TRBV12-2 | . | TGTGCAAGTCGCTTAGGGCCTACAGGGATCTATGGCTACACCTTC | CASRLGPTGIYGYTF
. | TRBJ2-1 | TRBV7-9 | . | TGTGCCAGCAGTTGGCCCCAGGGCCCGATCTACAATGAGCAGTTCTTC | CASSWPQGPIYNEQFF
. | TRBJ1-2 | TRBV12-3/TRBV12-4 | . | TGTGCCAGCAGTCTCGGGGGTCGCTATGGCTACACCTTC | CASSLGGRYGYTF
. | TRBJ1-5 | TRBV7-9 | . | TGTGCCAGCAGCCCCCCTTCCGGTGGCGGCCCCCAGCATTTT | CASSPPSGGGPQHF
. | TRBJ2-1 | TRBV20-1 | TRBD2 | TGCAGTGCCCGACTAGCAGGTGAGCAGTTCTTC | CSARLAGEQFF
. | TRBJ1-1 | TRBV5-1 | TRBD1 | TGCGCCAGCAGCAAACAGGGGGCGGGGAACACTGAAGCTTTCTTT | CASSKQGAGNTEAFF
. | TRBJ1-5 | TRBV7-8 | . | TGTGCCAGCAGCCCAGGGATTGGCAATCAGCCCCAGCATTTT | CASSPGIGNQPQHF
. | TRBJ1-2 | TRBV5-1 | TRBD1 | TGCGCCAGCAGCTTGGTCCTTGGACAGGGGGAGTCTTATGGCTACACCTTC | CASSLVLGQGESYGYTF
. | TRBJ1-1 | TRBV5-1 | . | TGCGCCAGCAGCGCCCAGGGTCCCGGGGGGACTGAAGCTTTCTTT | CASSAQGPGGTEAFF
. | TRBJ2-7 | TRBV12-3/TRBV12-4 | . | TGTGCCAGCAGTTCACAGGGAACCTACGAGCAGTACTTC | CASSSQGTYEQYF
. | TRBJ1-1 | TRBV5-1 | . | TGCGCCAGCAGCTTGGCACAGAACACTGAAGCTTTCTTT | CASSLAQNTEAFF
. | TRBJ2-7 | TRBV9 | TRBD2 | TGTGCCAGCAGCCAATCTCTCTCAGCGGGAGGTTCCTACGAGCAGTACTTC | CASSQSLSAGGSYEQYF
. | TRBJ2-7 | TRBV5-1 | TRBD2 | TGCGCCAGCAGCTTGCCTAGCGGGAGGAGTTACGAGCAGTACTTC | CASSLPSGRSYEQYF
. | TRBJ2-5 | TRBV2 | TRBD1 | TGTGCCAGCGGGGGACAGGGGCGTGGGGAGACCCAGTACTTC | CASGGQGRGETQYF
. | TRBJ1-4 | TRBV7-6 | TRBD1 | TGTGCCAGCAGCTTATTGACAGGGCAGGATGAAAAACTGTTTTTT | CASSLLTGQDEKLFF